This is a list of T cell receptor beta chains from one sample in a study of blood T cell repertoires in COVID-19. TCRdb's table, derived via immunoSEQ multiplex PCR, lists solely in-frame clones and lacks some. The repertoire holds 60,000 to 95,000 clones, roughly nine tenths seen once, with 15% to 20% in the top ten. The sequenced sample was peripheral blood. The receptor set was obtained from an elderly woman with active or convalescent COVID-19. CDR3s include the opening cysteine and the closing phenylalanine or tryptophan.

v_gene: TRBV27; j_gene: TRBJ1-6; CDR3aa: CASSFTSFVGTASYNSPLHF
v_gene: TRBV16; j_gene: TRBJ2-2; CDR3aa: CASSGDRPPAGELFF
v_gene: TRBV4-1; j_gene: TRBJ1-1; CDR3aa: CASSPLGTGKATEAFF
v_gene: TRBV9; j_gene: TRBJ2-1; CDR3aa: CASSPGGLEQFF
v_gene: TRBV30; j_gene: TRBJ2-3; CDR3aa: CAWSGLADSTDTQYF
v_gene: TRBV5-1; j_gene: TRBJ2-2; CDR3aa: CASSLLQGSGELFF
v_gene: TRBV27; j_gene: TRBJ2-1; CDR3aa: CASSNRVPNEQFF
v_gene: TRBV19; j_gene: TRBJ1-3; CDR3aa: CASSPTGPGNTIYF
v_gene: TRBV6-5; j_gene: TRBJ1-1; CDR3aa: CASSYSRSFTEAFF
v_gene: TRBV5-4; j_gene: TRBJ2-7; CDR3aa: CASSPGLSTSYEQYF
v_gene: TRBV2; j_gene: TRBJ1-4; CDR3aa: CASSGGTGGNNEKLFF
v_gene: TRBV6-6; j_gene: TRBJ2-7; CDR3aa: CASTPGQGQSYEQYF
v_gene: TRBV18; j_gene: TRBJ1-1; CDR3aa: CASSPGTGQSFGGFF
v_gene: TRBV19; j_gene: TRBJ1-2; CDR3aa: CASSIAAGSRGYGYTF
v_gene: TRBV7-2; j_gene: TRBJ2-2; CDR3aa: CASSLGGGRTGELFF
v_gene: TRBV5-1; j_gene: TRBJ2-5; CDR3aa: CASSPLLAGGQETQYF
v_gene: TRBV15; j_gene: TRBJ2-7; CDR3aa: CATSRDVGNEQYF
v_gene: TRBV9; j_gene: TRBJ2-1; CDR3aa: CASTGPAGNEQFF
v_gene: TRBV6-5; j_gene: TRBJ2-7; CDR3aa: CASISSNKQYF
v_gene: TRBV28; j_gene: TRBJ2-7; CDR3aa: CASSLQGSGAYEQYF
v_gene: TRBV19; j_gene: TRBJ2-2; CDR3aa: CATSGQGPGELFF
v_gene: TRBV5-1; j_gene: TRBJ1-4; CDR3aa: CASSLGVDEKLFF
v_gene: TRBV30; j_gene: TRBJ2-3; CDR3aa: CAWTPGSGADTQYF
v_gene: TRBV6-5; j_gene: TRBJ1-6; CDR3aa: CASRLQGTDNSPLHF
v_gene: TRBV5-4; j_gene: TRBJ2-6; CDR3aa: CASSFGVGANVLTF
v_gene: TRBV28; j_gene: TRBJ2-7; CDR3aa: CASSFGQGARYEQYF
v_gene: TRBV7-2; j_gene: TRBJ1-1; CDR3aa: CASTPRGGVEAFF
v_gene: TRBV5-1; j_gene: TRBJ2-7; CDR3aa: CASSRGTGEPYEQYF
v_gene: TRBV12-3/TRBV12-4; j_gene: TRBJ2-5; CDR3aa: CASSGQEETQYF
v_gene: TRBV28; j_gene: TRBJ2-7; CDR3aa: CASSLGQGFGEQYF
v_gene: TRBV28; j_gene: TRBJ2-3; CDR3aa: CASSETGQGADTQYF
v_gene: TRBV5-5; j_gene: TRBJ1-5; CDR3aa: CASSLGRGYQPQHF
v_gene: TRBV27; j_gene: TRBJ1-6; CDR3aa: CASSSIWQGLGMVHF
v_gene: TRBV28; j_gene: TRBJ1-4; CDR3aa: CASSSPSTNEKLFF
v_gene: TRBV28; j_gene: TRBJ1-2; CDR3aa: CASSLTGRANYGYTF
v_gene: TRBV9; j_gene: TRBJ2-3; CDR3aa: CASSVDSGTGRTDTQYF
v_gene: TRBV5-1; j_gene: TRBJ1-1; CDR3aa: CASSPGQGKRIGTEAFF
v_gene: TRBV30; j_gene: TRBJ1-1; CDR3aa: CAWSRGWDRGGMNTEAFF
v_gene: TRBV4-3; j_gene: TRBJ2-6; CDR3aa: CASSQDEPAGGFGANVLTF
v_gene: TRBV28; j_gene: TRBJ2-5; CDR3aa: CASSLSGGPQETQYF
v_gene: TRBV11-1; j_gene: TRBJ2-3; CDR3aa: CASSFKTGPLPDTQYF
v_gene: TRBV4-3; j_gene: TRBJ1-2; CDR3aa: CASSQVDTHGYTF
v_gene: TRBV24-1; j_gene: TRBJ1-5; CDR3aa: CATSDRGTGNQPQHF
v_gene: TRBV18; j_gene: TRBJ2-7; CDR3aa: CASSPPKGGEQYF
v_gene: TRBV20-1; j_gene: TRBJ1-2; CDR3aa: CSAGQYGYTF
v_gene: TRBV27; j_gene: TRBJ1-5; CDR3aa: CASRGASGRSNQPQHF
v_gene: TRBV7-9; j_gene: TRBJ1-3; CDR3aa: CASSLDYGGTKSSGNTIYF
v_gene: TRBV14; j_gene: TRBJ1-3; CDR3aa: CASSQDRQGISGNTIYF
v_gene: TRBV7-2; j_gene: TRBJ2-7; CDR3aa: CASSLAQGTYEQYF
v_gene: TRBV19; j_gene: TRBJ1-1; CDR3aa: CASSQGPPEAFF
v_gene: TRBV5-4; j_gene: TRBJ1-3; CDR3aa: CASSFDSTGNTIYF
v_gene: TRBV29-1; j_gene: TRBJ2-3; CDR3aa: CSVEELAGGPADTQYF
v_gene: TRBV27; j_gene: TRBJ2-2; CDR3aa: CASSTREGGLAGGGTGELFF
v_gene: TRBV28; j_gene: TRBJ1-5; CDR3aa: CASSSPQEMKWPQHF
v_gene: TRBV12-3/TRBV12-4; j_gene: TRBJ1-1; CDR3aa: CASREGTEAFF
v_gene: TRBV11-2; j_gene: TRBJ2-2; CDR3aa: CASSQLDRGPTGELFF
v_gene: TRBV6-5; j_gene: TRBJ1-5; CDR3aa: CASTHSNQPQHF
v_gene: TRBV2; j_gene: TRBJ2-3; CDR3aa: CASRPGLAGGTDTQYF